This T cell receptor (beta chain) was sequenced for a study of shared clonotypes between healthy human individuals. Profiled with immunoSEQ multiplex PCR; TCRdb holds only in-frame clones, not every one. The table includes approximately 700,000 clones, around 78% detected once. The CDR3 runs to 15 residues. The germline CDR1 and CDR2 sequences are LNHDA and SQIVND (reference sequence). V lost 6 bases, J lost 0 bases, and 4 bases stayed unmatched. This rearrangement joins TRBV19 to TRBJ1-2; 10 nucleotides agree with TRBD1. The receptor was isolated from a woman in her 30s in good health. The sample taken for sequencing was memory CD4+ T cells sorted from blood. Subset: CD45RA-negative fraction. The CDR3, as DNA: TGTGCCAGTAGGGACAGGGGGAGAGCTAACTATGGCTACACCTTC. Translated: CASRDRGRANYGYTF.